The 14 T cell receptor beta chains given below trace back to one sample, sequenced in a study of T cell responses to AZD1222 COVID-19 vaccine (dated by TCRdb to the early 2020s). What this sample's time point label stands for: baseline before first vaccination. Receptor libraries were prepared by the immunoSEQ multiplex PCR assay. TCRdb stores this immuneACCESS table with in-frame sequences only. Part of the clones is absent; in the studies checked, under half of the shortfall reflects unresolved V genes, and no reason is known for the rest. The sample includes about 110,000 clones, with approximately 90% observed a single time. The ten largest make up over 3.5% of the sample. Sequenced here: peripheral blood, sampled on day 0 of AZD1222 vaccination. These receptors were taken from an adult in good health.

The rearrangement links TRBV11-2 to TRBJ1-3; D is undetermined. Deletions cut 1 base from V and 0 bases from J, with 16 bases between. Germline values: CDR1 SGHAT, CDR2 FQNNGV. The CDR3 loop spans 18 amino acids. The CDR3 region is CASSLGDSRRSSGNTIYF. CDR3 in DNA: TGTGCCAGCAGCTTAGGGGATAGTAGACGGAGCTCTGGAAACACCATATATTTT.

This chain connects TRBV9 to TRBJ2-2; 14 nucleotides line up with TRBD2. Trimming removed 4 bases from V and 5 bases from J; junction bases left unmatched: 4. CDR1 is SGDLS, CDR2 YYNGEE, per germline. This CDR3 is 16 amino acids long. The DNA for the CDR3 is TGTGCCAGCAGCCTGGGACTAGCGGGGGCAACCGGGGAGCTGTTTTTT. Residues: CASSLGLAGATGELFF.

V and J are TRBV7-9 and TRBJ1-1; a possible D gene is TRBD1 (6 bases). The CDR3 has 15 amino acids. V was clipped by 4 bases and J by 0 bases, with 12 bases between them. Germline CDR1 SEHNR, CDR2 FQNEAQ (reference sequence). The CDR3 loop is CASSSGVGMNTEAFF. The CDR3 coding sequence is TGTGCCAGCAGCTCAGGGGTCGGGATGAACACTGAAGCTTTCTTT.

This clone has a handful of counts. The V call is TRBV9, the J call TRBJ1-2; D is unresolved. V was shortened by 0 bases and J by 5 bases, with 14 bases between the two germline ends. In germline, CDR1 is SGDLS, CDR2 YYNGEE. This CDR3 has 15 amino acids. The CDR3 coding sequence is TGTGCCAGCAGCGTAGGGCCCGACACGCATTATGGCTACACCTTC. It yields the protein CASSVGPDTHYGYTF.

The chain combines TRBV7-2 with TRBJ1-5, with 8 positions matching TRBD1. CDR1 and CDR2 (germline): SGHTA, FQGNSA. The CDR3 is 15 amino acids. J was trimmed by 5 bases and V by 4 bases; bases with no gene match: 7. The CDR3 DNA reads TGTGCCAGCAGCTGGGGACAGGACCCCTATCAGCCCCAGCATTTT. This translates into CASSWGQDPYQPQHF.

CDR3 bases: TGTGCCAGCAGCCTTAGGACAGGTGGGGACACTGAAGCTTTCTTT. This gives the protein CASSLRTGGDTEAFF. V gene TRBV14 combines with J gene TRBJ1-1, with 7 bases aligning to TRBD1. Germline CDR1 reads SGHDN; CDR2 reads FVKESK. The CDR3 sequence is 15 residues long. J was trimmed by 3 bases and V by 4 bases; bases with no gene match: 8.

The rearrangement uses TRBV15 and TRBJ2-2; TRBD1 agrees at 8 bases. Trimming at V came to 0 bases and at J to 4 bases, leaving 7 bases not matched to a gene. The CDR3 length is 17 residues. Germline CDR1 reads LNHNV; CDR2 reads YYDKDF (reference sequence). The CDR3 protein is CATSRDLGQGGTGELFF. The CDR3 DNA reads TGTGCCACCAGCAGAGATTTAGGACAGGGAGGCACCGGGGAGCTGTTTTTT.

The gene calls are TRBV29-1 and TRBJ2-7, with a tentative D call TRBD2 (5 bases). V lost 0 bases and J 3 bases, leaving 6 bases between the germline ends. The length of the CDR3 is 12 residues. Germline V CDR1 and CDR2: SQVTM, ANQGSEA. The DNA for the CDR3 is TGCAGCGTTGAAGAAAGCGGCTACGAGCAGTACTTC. It yields the protein CSVEESGYEQYF.

Concerning this clone: Within the sample, other DNA sequences also encode this same CDR3. The chain is built from TRBV18 and TRBJ1-1, with TRBD1 as a possible D gene (5 bases). Trimming stripped 3 bases from V and 5 bases from J, with 13 bases between. Looked up from germline, CDR1 is KGHSH and CDR2 is LQKENI. The CDR3 contains 14 residues. The DNA of the CDR3 is TGTGCCAGCTCACCTAATGGATGGGGGACTGAAGCTTTCTTT. This translates into CASSPNGWGTEAFF.

The genes are TRBV5-1 and TRBJ2-5; no firm D call. V was trimmed by 3 bases and J by 5 bases, leaving 8 bases between them. This CDR3 is built from 12 residues. Per the germline V gene, CDR1 is SGHRS and CDR2 is YFSETQ. This chain's CDR3 is CASSSSGETQYF. CDR3 in DNA: TGCGCCAGCAGCTCGTCTGGGGAGACCCAGTACTTC. Together with reference TRBV5-1 and TRBJ2-5, the CDR3 gives the full variable domain: KAGVTQTPRYLIKTRGQQVTLSCSPISGHRSVSWYQQTPGQGLQFLFEYFSETQRNKGNFPGRFSGRQFSNSRSEMNVSTLELGDSALYLCASSSSGETQYFGPGTRLLVL.

The chain is built from TRBV27 and TRBJ2-1, with a weak D call TRBD2 (6 bases). The V end was cut by 8 bases, the J end by 4 bases, with 12 bases between. CDR1 is MNHEY, CDR2 SMNVEV, per germline (reference sequence). The CDR3 totals 13 residues. The CDR3 DNA follows: TGTGCCAGCGCGTTTGGGGGGTACAATGAGCAGTTCTTC. This sequence encodes CASAFGGYNEQFF.

This CDR3 reads CASSAAGTRHNEQFF. The CDR3 DNA is TGCGCCAGCAGCGCGGCCGGGACTAGACACAATGAGCAGTTCTTC. The chain employs TRBV5-1 and TRBJ2-1, with 8 nucleotides matching TRBD2. Losses at the gene ends were 4 bases for V and 5 bases for J; bases not matched to a gene: 8. CDR1 and CDR2 from the germline V gene are SGHRS and YFSETQ. The CDR3 spans 15 residues.

The chain carries TRBV7-9 and TRBJ2-7; D not certain. CDR3 length: 15 residues. Trimming stripped 5 bases from V and 5 bases from J, with 19 bases between. The germline V gene encodes CDR1 SEHNR and CDR2 FQNEAQ (reference sequence). The DNA for the CDR3 is TGTGCCAGCAGCCACCGGACCCTCGGGCTTGACGAGCAGTACTTC. This translates into CASSHRTLGLDEQYF.

This clone appeared a few times. The V and J genes are TRBV4-1 and TRBJ2-3; perhaps TRBD1 as D (6 bases). Germline CDR1 is MGHRA and CDR2 is YSYEKL. This CDR3 region has 16 residues. The V end was cut by 1 base, the J end by 2 bases, with 13 bases between. The CDR3 DNA is TGCGCCAGCAGCCAAGTCCGAGGGGGACCCACAGATACGCAGTATTTT. Translating it yields CASSQVRGGPTDTQYF.